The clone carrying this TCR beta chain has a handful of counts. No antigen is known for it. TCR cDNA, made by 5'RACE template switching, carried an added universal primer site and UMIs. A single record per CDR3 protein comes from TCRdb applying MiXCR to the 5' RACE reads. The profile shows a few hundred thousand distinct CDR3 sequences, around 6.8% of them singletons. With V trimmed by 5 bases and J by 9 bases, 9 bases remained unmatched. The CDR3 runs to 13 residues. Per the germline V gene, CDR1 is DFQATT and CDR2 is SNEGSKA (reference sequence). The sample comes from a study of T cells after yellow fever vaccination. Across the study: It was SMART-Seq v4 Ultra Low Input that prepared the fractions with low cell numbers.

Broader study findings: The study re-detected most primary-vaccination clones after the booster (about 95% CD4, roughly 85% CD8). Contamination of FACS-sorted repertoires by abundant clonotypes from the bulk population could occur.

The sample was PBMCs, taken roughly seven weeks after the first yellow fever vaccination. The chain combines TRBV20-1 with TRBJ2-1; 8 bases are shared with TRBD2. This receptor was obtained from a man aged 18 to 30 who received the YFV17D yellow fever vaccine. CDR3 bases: TGCAGTGCTCCTAGGGCGGGGGGCAGTGAGCAGTTCTTC. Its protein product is CSAPRAGGSEQFF.